A single T cell receptor (beta chain) is shown here with its context. Antigen specificity is unknown. The data originate from a study of CD8 T cells in ankylosing spondylitis. Study-level results: In peripheral blood, disease-linked CD8+ clones occurred at relatively low frequencies. Both synovial fluid and blood in reactive arthritis had previously been reported to carry some motif variants. Clones linked to disease were reported to show significant enrichment in matched ankylosing spondylitis synovial fluid. In ankylosing spondylitis blood, a motif of seven to nine highly homologous TCR beta variants appeared characteristic.

Deletions cut 1 base from V and 4 bases from J, with 14 bases between. Germline lookup yields CDR1 DFQATT and CDR2 SNEGSKA (reference sequence). This CDR3 has 14 residues. Making the TCR beta libraries involved quantitative 5'-RACE with molecular barcodes. TCRdb re-analysed the 5' RACE reads in MiXCR, keeping a single row per CDR3 protein. The data show 800,000 to 900,000 distinct CDR3 sequences, about 12% seen once. Sequenced material: blood, either unsorted or a sorted T cell fraction (not recorded which). The receptor was derived from a male donor with ankylosing spondylitis. The chain has TRBV20-1 and TRBJ2-7; D is perhaps TRBD2 (5 bases). CDR3 sequence (DNA): TGCAGTGCTAGAGGAGACTCCGGGGAATACGAGCAGTACTTC. Encoded protein: CSARGDSGEYEQYF.